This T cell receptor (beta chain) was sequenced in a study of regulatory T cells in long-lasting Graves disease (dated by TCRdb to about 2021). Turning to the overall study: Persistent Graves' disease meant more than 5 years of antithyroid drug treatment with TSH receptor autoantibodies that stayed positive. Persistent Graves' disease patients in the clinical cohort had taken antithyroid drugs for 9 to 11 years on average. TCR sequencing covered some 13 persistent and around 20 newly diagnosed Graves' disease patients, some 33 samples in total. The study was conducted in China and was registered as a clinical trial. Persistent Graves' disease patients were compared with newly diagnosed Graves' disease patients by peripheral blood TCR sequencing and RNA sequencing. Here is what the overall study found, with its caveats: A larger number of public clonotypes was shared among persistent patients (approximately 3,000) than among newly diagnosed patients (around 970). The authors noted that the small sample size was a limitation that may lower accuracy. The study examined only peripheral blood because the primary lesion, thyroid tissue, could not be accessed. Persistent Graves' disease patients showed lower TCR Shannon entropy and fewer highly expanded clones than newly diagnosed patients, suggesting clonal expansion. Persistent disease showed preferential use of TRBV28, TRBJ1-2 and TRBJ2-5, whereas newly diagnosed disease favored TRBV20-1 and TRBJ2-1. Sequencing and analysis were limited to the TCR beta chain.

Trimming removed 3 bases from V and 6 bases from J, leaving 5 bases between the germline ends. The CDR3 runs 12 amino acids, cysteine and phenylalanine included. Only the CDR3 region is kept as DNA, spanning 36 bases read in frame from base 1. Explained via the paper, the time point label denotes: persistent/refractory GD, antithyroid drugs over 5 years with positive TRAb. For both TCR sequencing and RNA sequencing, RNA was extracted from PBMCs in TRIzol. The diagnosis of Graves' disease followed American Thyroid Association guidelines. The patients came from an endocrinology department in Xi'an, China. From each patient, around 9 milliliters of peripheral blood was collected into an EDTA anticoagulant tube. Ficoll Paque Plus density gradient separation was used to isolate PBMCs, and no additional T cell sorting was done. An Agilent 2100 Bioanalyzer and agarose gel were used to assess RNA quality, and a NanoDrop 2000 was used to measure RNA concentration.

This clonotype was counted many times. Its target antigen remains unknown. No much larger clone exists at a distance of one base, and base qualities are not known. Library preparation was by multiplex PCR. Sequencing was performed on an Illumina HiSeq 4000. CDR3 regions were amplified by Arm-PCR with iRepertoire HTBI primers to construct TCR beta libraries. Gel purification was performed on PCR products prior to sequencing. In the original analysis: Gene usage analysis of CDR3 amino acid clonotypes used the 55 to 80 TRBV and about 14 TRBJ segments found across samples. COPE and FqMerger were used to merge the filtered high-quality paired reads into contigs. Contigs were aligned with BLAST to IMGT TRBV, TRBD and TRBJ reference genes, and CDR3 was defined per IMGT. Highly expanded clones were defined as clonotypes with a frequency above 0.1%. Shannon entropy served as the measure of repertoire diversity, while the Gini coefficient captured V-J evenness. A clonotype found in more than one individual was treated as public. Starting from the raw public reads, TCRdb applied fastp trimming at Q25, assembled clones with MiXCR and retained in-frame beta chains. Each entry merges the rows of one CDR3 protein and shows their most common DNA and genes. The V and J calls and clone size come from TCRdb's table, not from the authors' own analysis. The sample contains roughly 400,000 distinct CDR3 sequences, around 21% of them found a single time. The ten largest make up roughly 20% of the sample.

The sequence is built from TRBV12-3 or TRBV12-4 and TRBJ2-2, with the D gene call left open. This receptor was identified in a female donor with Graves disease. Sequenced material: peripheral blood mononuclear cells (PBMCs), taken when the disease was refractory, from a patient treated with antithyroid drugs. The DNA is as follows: TGTGCCAGCAGTTTTAAATCCGGGGAGCTGTTTTTT. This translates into CASSFKSGELFF.